This T cell receptor (beta chain) was captured in a study of regulatory T cells in long-lasting Graves disease. Study-level results: Persistent disease favored TRBV28, TRBJ1-2 and TRBJ2-5.

This CDR3 spans 16 amino acids. CDR1 and CDR2 (germline): LNHNV, YYDKDF (reference sequence). V dropped 3 bases and J dropped 9; count of bases not matched to a gene: 14. The time point: newly diagnosed GD, antithyroid drugs for less than 3 months. Extracted PBMC RNA gave rise to the TCR library. There are many counts of this clonotype. The antigen is unknown. Arm-PCR of CDR3 regions with iRepertoire HTBI primers generated TCR beta libraries. MiXCR, run by TCRdb on the multiplex PCR reads, gives a single entry per CDR3 protein. The data hold 500,000 to 700,000 distinct CDR3 sequences, with 15% to 20% observed a single time. These data were also filed under a second study, of T cells in Graves' hyperthyroidism and ophthalmopathy. That study adds: Orbital computed tomography, thyroid ultrasound, serum thyroxine and TRAb, and clinical symptoms together informed the diagnoses. A model using 13 V-J features told ophthalmopathy apart from stable hyperthyroidism.

The chain employs TRBV15 and TRBJ1-5; TRBD1 aligns across 7 bases. The clonotype originates from a woman aged 25 to 45 with Graves disease. The source was peripheral blood mononuclear cells (PBMCs), collected at new diagnosis, from a patient treated with antithyroid drugs. CDR3 sequence reads: CATSRGGTAVAGPQHF. For the CDR3, the DNA is TGTGCCACCAGCAGGGGGGGGACAGCCGTCGCGGGGCCCCAGCATTTT.